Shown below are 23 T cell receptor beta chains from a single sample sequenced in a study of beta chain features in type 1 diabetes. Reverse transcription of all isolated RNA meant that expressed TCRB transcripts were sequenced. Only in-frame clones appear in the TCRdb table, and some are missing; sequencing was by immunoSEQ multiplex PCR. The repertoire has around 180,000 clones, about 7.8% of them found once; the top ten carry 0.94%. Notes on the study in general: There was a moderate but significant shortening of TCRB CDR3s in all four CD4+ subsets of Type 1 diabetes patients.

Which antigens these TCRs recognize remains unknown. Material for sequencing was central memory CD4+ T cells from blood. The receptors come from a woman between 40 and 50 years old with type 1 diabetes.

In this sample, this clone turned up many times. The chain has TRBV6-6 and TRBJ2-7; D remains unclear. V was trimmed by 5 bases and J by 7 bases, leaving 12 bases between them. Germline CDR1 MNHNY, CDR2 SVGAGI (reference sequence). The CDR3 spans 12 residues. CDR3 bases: TGTGCCAGCAGTGGCCCTCCTAGGGAGCAGTACTTC. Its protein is CASSGPPREQYF.

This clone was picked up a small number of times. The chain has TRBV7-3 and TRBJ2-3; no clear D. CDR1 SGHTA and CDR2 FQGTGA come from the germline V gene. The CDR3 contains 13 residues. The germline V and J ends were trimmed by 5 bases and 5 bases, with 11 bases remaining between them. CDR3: CASSPTTGDTQYF. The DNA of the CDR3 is TGTGCCAGCAGCCCTACCACTGGAGATACGCAGTATTTT.

In nucleotides, the CDR3 is TGTGCCAGCAGTTGGACCGGGACAGGGAGAGAGACCCAGTACTTC. Translated, it gives CASSWTGTGRETQYF. The chain carries TRBV5-4 and TRBJ2-5; TRBD1 matches 9 bases. The CDR3 is made up of 15 amino acids. Germline V gives CDR1 SGHNT, CDR2 YYREEE (reference sequence). Trimming took 5 bases from V and 4 from J; bases not matched to a gene: 9.

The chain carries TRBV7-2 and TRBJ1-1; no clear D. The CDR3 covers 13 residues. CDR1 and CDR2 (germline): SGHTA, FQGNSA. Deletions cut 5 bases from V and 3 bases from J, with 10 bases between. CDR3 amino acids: CASSPASYTEAFF. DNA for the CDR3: TGTGCCAGCAGCCCAGCGTCTTACACTGAAGCTTTCTTT.

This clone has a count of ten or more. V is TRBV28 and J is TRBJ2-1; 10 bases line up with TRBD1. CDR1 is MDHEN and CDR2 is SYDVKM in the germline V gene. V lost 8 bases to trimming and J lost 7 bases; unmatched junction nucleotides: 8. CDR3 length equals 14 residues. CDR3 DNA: TGTGCCAGCTTCAAGACGGGACAGGGGAATGAGCAGTTCTTC. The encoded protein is CASFKTGQGNEQFF.

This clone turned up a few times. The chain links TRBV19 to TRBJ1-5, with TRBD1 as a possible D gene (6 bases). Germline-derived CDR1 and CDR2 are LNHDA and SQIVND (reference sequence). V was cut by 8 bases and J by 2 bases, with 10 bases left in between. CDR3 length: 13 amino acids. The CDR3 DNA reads TGTGCCAGTGCCGGACAGCGCAATCAGCCCCAGCATTTT. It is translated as CASAGQRNQPQHF. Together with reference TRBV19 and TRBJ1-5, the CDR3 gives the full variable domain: DGGITQSPKYLFRKEGQNVTLSCEQNLNHDAMYWYRQDPGQGLRLIYYSQIVNDFQKGDIAEGYSVSREKKESFPLTVTSAQKNPTAFYLCASAGQRNQPQHFGDGTRLSIL.

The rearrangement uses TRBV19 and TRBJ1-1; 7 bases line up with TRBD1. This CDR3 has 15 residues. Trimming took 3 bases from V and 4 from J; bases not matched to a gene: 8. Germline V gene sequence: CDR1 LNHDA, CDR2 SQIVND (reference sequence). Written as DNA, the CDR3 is TGTGCCAGTAGTATTTCGACAGGGCCCAGCACTGAAGCTTTCTTT. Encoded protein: CASSISTGPSTEAFF.

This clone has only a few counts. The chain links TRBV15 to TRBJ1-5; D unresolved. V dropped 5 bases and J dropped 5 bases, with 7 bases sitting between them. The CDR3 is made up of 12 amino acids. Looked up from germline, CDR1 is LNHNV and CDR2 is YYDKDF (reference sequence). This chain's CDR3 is CATSGSHQPQHF. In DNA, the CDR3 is TGTGCCACCAGCGGGAGTCATCAGCCCCAGCATTTT.

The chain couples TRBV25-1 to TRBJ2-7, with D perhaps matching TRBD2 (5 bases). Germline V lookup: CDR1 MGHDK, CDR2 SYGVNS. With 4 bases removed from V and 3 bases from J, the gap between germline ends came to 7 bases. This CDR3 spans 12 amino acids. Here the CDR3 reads CASSVGGYEQYF. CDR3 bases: TGTGCCAGCAGTGTCGGAGGCTACGAGCAGTACTTC.

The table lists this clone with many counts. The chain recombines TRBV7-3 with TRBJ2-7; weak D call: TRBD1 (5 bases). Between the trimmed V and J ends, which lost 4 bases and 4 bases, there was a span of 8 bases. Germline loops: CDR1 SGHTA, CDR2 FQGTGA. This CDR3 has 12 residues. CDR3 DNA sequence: TGTGCCAGCAGCTCTTCAGGGTACGAGCAGTACTTC. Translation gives CASSSSGYEQYF.

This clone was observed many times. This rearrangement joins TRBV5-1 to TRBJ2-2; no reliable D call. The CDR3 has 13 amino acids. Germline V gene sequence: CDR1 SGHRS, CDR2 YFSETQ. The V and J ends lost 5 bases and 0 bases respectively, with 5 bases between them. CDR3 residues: CASSPANTGELFF. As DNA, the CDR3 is TGCGCCAGCAGTCCAGCGAACACCGGGGAGCTGTTTTTT.

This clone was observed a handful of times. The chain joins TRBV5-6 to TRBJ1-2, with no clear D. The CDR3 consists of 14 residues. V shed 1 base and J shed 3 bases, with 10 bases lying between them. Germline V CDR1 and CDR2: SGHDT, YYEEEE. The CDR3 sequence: CASSLLRGYYGYTF. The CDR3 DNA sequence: TGTGCCAGCAGCTTGTTGCGGGGATACTATGGCTACACCTTC.

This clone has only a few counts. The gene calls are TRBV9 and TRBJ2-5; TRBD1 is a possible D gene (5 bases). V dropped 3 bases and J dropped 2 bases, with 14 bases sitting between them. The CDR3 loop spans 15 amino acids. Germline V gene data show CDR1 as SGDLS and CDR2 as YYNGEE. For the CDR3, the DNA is TGTGCCAGCAGCGATAGAGTGGCAGGGCAAGAGACCCAGTACTTC. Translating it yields CASSDRVAGQETQYF.

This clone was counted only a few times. CDR3 in amino acids: CASKDPGYSGANVLTF. CDR3 nucleotides: TGTGCCAGCAAGGACCCAGGGTATAGTGGGGCCAACGTCCTGACTTTC. V gene TRBV28 combines with J gene TRBJ2-6; possibly TRBD1 for D (5 bases). CDR1 and CDR2 from the germline V gene are MDHEN and SYDVKM. Trimming cost V 7 bases and J 3 bases, with 16 bases left between them. This CDR3 comprises 16 residues.

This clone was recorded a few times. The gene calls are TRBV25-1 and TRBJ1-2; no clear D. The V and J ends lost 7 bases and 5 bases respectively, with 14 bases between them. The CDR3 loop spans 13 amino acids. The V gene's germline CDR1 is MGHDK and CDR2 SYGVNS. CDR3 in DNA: TGTGCCAGCACCCAAACTGTTGGTTATGGCTACACCTTC. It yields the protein CASTQTVGYGYTF.

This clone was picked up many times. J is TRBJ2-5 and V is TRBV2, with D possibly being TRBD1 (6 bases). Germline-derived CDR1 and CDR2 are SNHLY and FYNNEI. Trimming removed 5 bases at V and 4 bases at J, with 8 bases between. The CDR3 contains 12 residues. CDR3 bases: TGTGCCAGCAGTAGGGGGTCAGAGACCCAGTACTTC. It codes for CASSRGSETQYF.

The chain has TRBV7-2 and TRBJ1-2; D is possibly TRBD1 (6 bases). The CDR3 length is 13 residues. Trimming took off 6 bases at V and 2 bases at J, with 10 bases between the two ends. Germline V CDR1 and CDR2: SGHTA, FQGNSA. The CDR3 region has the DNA TGTGCCAGCAGTTTTGGACAGAACTATGGCTACACCTTC. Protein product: CASSFGQNYGYTF.

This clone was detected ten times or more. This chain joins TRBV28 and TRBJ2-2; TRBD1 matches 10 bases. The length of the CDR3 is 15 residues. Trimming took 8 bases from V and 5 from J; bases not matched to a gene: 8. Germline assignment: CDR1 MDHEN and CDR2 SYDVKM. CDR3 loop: CASYTGTGVTGELFF. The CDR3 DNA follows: TGTGCCAGCTACACCGGGACAGGGGTGACCGGGGAGCTGTTTTTT. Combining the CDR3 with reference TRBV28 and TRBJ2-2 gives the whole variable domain DVKVTQSSRYLVKRTGEKVFLECVQDMDHENMFWYRQDPGLGLRLIYFSYDVKMKEKGDIPEGYSVSREKKERFSLILESASTNQTSMYLCASYTGTGVTGELFFGEGSRLTVL.

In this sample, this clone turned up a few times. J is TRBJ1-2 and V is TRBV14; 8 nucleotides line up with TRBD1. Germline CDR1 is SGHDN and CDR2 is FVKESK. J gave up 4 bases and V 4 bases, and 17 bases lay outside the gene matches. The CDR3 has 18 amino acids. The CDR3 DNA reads TGTGCCAGCAGCCGCGAAAACCCGACAGGGGTAGGACTCTATGGCTACACCTTC. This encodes CASSRENPTGVGLYGYTF.

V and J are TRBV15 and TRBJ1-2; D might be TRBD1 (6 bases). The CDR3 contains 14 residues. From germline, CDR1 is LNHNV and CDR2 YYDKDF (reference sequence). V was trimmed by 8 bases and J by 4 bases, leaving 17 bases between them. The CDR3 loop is CATYVQGSSYGYTF. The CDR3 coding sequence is TGTGCCACCTATGTACAGGGATCAAGCTATGGCTACACCTTC.

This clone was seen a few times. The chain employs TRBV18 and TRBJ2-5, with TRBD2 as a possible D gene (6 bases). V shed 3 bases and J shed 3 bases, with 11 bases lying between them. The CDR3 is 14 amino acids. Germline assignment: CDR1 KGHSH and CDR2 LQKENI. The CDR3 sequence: CASSPLAREETQYF. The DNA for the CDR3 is TGTGCCAGCTCACCTCTAGCGCGGGAAGAGACCCAGTACTTC. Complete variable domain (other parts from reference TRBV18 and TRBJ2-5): NAGVMQNPRHLVRRRGQEARLRCSPMKGHSHVYWYRQLPEEGLKFMVYLQKENIIDESGMPKERFSAEFPKEGPSILRIQQVVRGDSAAYFCASSPLAREETQYFGPGTRLLVL.

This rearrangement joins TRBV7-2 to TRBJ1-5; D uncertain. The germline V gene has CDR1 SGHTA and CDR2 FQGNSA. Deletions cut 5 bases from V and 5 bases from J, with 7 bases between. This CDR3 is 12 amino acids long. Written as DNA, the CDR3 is TGTGCCAGCAGCGCCCAGGATCAGCCCCAGCATTTT. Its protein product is CASSAQDQPQHF.

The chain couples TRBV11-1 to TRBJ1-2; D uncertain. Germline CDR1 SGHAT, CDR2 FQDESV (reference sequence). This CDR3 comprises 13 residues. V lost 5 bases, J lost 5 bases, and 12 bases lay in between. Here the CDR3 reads CASSPTRLYGYTF. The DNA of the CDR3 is TGTGCCAGCAGCCCGACACGTCTATATGGCTACACCTTC.